The 3 T cell receptor beta chains reported below all come from one sample, sequenced in a study of T cells in Graves' hyperthyroidism and ophthalmopathy. Authors of the study amplified TCR beta CDR3 regions from RNA transcripts. Primed by the HTBI set, a first-round RT-PCR was run on the TCR CDR3. MiXCR, applied by TCRdb to the multiplex PCR reads, yields one record per CDR3 protein. The sample gives about 300,000 distinct CDR3 sequences, roughly 19% of which show up once; about two fifths is in the top ten. Sample: blood. These receptor sequences come from a man aged 50-59 years with Graves' ophthalmopathy.

At least ten counts were recorded for this clonotype. V and J are TRBV7-9 and TRBJ2-1; D is unresolved. The CDR3 runs to 12 residues. V shed 3 bases and J shed 10 bases, with 10 bases lying between them. From germline, CDR1 is SEHNR and CDR2 FQNEAQ (reference sequence). The CDR3 reads CASSFSGGEQFF. In nucleotides, the CDR3 is TGTGCCAGCAGCTTTTCCGGTGGGGAGCAGTTCTTC.

There are many counts of this clonotype. The chain has TRBV7-3 and TRBJ2-3, with 7 nucleotides matching TRBD2. This CDR3 comprises 16 residues. Trimming at V came to 4 bases and at J to 1 base, leaving 8 bases not matched to a gene. Germline assignment: CDR1 SGHTA and CDR2 FQGTGA. The CDR3: CASSSQGGQRTDTQYF. The CDR3 coding sequence is TGTGCCAGCAGCTCCCAGGGAGGGCAACGCACAGATACGCAGTATTTT.

At least ten counts were recorded for this clonotype. J is TRBJ2-7 and V is TRBV20-1, with D unclear. V lost 3 bases and J lost 1, with 7 bases in between. CDR3 length: 12 amino acids. CDR1 DFQATT and CDR2 SNEGSKA come from the germline V gene (reference sequence). The CDR3 nucleotides are TGCAGTGCTAGCGGTCAGTCCTACGAGCAGTACTTC. This gives the protein CSASGQSYEQYF.